These 27 T cell receptor beta chains were all obtained from the same sample, sequenced in a study of cytomegalovirus exposure and HLA in healthy donors. PCR was performed using 60 Vbeta and 13 Jbeta primers. The method was immunoSEQ multiplex PCR; TCRdb's version includes in-frame clones alone and lacks a portion of them. Of about 180,000 clones listed, 76% were seen once; the top ten hold about 2.5%. Sequencing used PBMCs. The receptors here all came from a woman younger than 45 in good health and CMV-seropositive.

The chain recombines TRBV2 with TRBJ1-1, with a weak D call TRBD1 (6 bases). The CDR3 spans 12 residues. V gave up 6 bases and J gave up 4 bases, with 9 bases separating them. Germline loops: CDR1 SNHLY, CDR2 FYNNEI. The CDR3: CASSRGPTEAFF. DNA of the CDR3: TGTGCCAGCAGCAGGGGCCCCACTGAAGCTTTCTTT.

The V call is TRBV9, the J call TRBJ2-5, with 8 bases that match TRBD1. With the DNA end fitting TRBJ2-7 better, the J assignment may be wrong. This CDR3 spans 15 amino acids. From germline, CDR1 is SGDLS and CDR2 YYNGEE. The CDR3 reads CASSPETGATYEQYF. Written as DNA, the CDR3 is TGTGCCAGCAGCCCAGAGACAGGGGCCACCTACGAGCAGTACTTC.

The chain is built from TRBV7-2 and TRBJ2-2, with 7 bases fitting TRBD1. The CDR3 consists of 13 residues. The V and J ends lost 11 bases and 6 bases, in that order; junction bases with no gene match: 9. Per the germline V gene, CDR1 is SGHTA and CDR2 is FQGNSA. The CDR3 DNA reads as TGTGCCTCCTTGACAGGGAATTCCGGGGAGCTGTTTTTT. Protein product: CASLTGNSGELFF.

The chain joins TRBV4-3 to TRBJ1-3, with 9 bases lining up with TRBD1. The junction had 1 base not matched to a gene; V was cut back by 0 bases and J by 1 base. The CDR3 contains 16 residues. Germline CDR1 LGHNA, CDR2 YSLEER. Written as DNA, the CDR3 is TGCGCCAGCAGCCAAGAAGGGACAGGGTCTGGAAACACCATATATTTT. Translating it yields CASSQEGTGSGNTIYF.

V is TRBV6-1 and J is TRBJ2-1; 12 nucleotides line up with TRBD2. CDR3 length: 13 amino acids. J was trimmed by 12 bases and V by 8 bases; bases with no gene match: 8. Germline values: CDR1 MNHNS, CDR2 SASEGT. The CDR3 sequence: CASRVLAGGPQFF. The CDR3 DNA reads as TGTGCCAGCCGAGTACTAGCGGGGGGTCCGCAGTTCTTC.

The V call is TRBV5-1, the J call TRBJ2-5, with a tentative D call TRBD1 (6 bases). The CDR3 totals 15 residues. Trimming stripped 4 bases from V and 1 base from J, with 14 bases between. The germline V gene has CDR1 SGHRS and CDR2 YFSETQ. The CDR3 nucleotides read TGCGCCAGCAGCCCCGGGACACTCTCCCAAGAGACCCAGTACTTC. Its translation: CASSPGTLSQETQYF.

The chain recombines TRBV27 with TRBJ2-7; tentative D call: TRBD1 (8 bases). Germline V gives CDR1 MNHEY, CDR2 SMNVEV (reference sequence). Trimming took off 9 bases at V and 2 bases at J, with 14 bases between the two ends. The CDR3 is 13 amino acids. The CDR3 reads CASSTGGAYEQYF. For the CDR3, the DNA is TGTGCCAGTTCCACAGGGGGGGCCTACGAGCAGTACTTC.

As for this clone: This sample also contains other DNA sequences that code for the same CDR3. The chain employs TRBV6-5 and TRBJ2-3; D unresolved. CDR1 and CDR2 from the germline V gene are MNHEY and SVGAGI. The germline V and J ends were trimmed by 4 bases and 4 bases, with 6 bases remaining between them. The CDR3 is 12 amino acids. In DNA, the CDR3 is TGTGCCAGCAGTTCCCCTCCAGATACGCAGTATTTT. Amino acid sequence: CASSSPPDTQYF.

Only one count was recorded for this clone. The chain is built from TRBV12-2 and TRBJ2-4; no DNA check was done on the table's D call, TRBD1. TRBV12-2 is a documented pseudogene. The CDR3 runs 13 residues. In DNA form, the CDR3 reads TGTGCAAGTCGCTGTGACATTGGGAACATTCAGTACTTC. Translating it yields CASRCDIGNIQYF.

The CDR3 region has the DNA TGTGCCAGCAGACGTCCTGGCAGGGCGGACTATGGCTACACCTTC. Protein product: CASRRPGRADYGYTF. V and J are TRBV11-3 and TRBJ1-2; the D gene is possibly TRBD1 (5 bases). The CDR3 contains 15 residues. CDR1 and CDR2 (germline): SGHNT, YENEEA. V was pared by 6 bases and J by 3 bases, with 17 bases between. The full variable domain, in which reference TRBV11-3 and TRBJ1-2 provide the parts outside the CDR3, is EAGVVQSPRYKIIEKKQPVAFWCNPISGHNTLYWYLQNLGQGPELLIRYENEEAVDDSQLPKDRFSAERLKGVDSTLKIQPAELGDSAVYLCASRRPGRADYGYTFGSGTRLTVV.

The chain carries TRBV7-9 and TRBJ1-1, with 9 nucleotides matching TRBD1. V gave up 5 bases and J gave up 2 bases; unmatched junction bases: 6. The CDR3 consists of 15 residues. Looked up from germline, CDR1 is SEHNR and CDR2 is FQNEAQ (reference sequence). CDR3 loop: CASSPNRGQNTEAFF. CDR3 nucleotide sequence: TGTGCCAGCAGCCCCAACAGGGGGCAAAACACTGAAGCTTTCTTT.

This clone was detected only once. This chain links TRBV4-3 with TRBJ2-3; 7 positions agree with TRBD1. CDR1 is LGHNA, CDR2 YSLEER, per germline. V lost 4 bases, J lost 2 bases, and 6 bases stayed unmatched. This CDR3 has 15 residues. CDR3 bases: TGCGCCAGCAGCCCTCGACAGGGATCCACAGATACGCAGTATTTT. Its protein is CASSPRQGSTDTQYF.

Only a few counts were recorded for this clone. The chain links TRBV11-3 to TRBJ2-5; 11 nucleotides agree with TRBD2. This CDR3 comprises 16 residues. Germline loops: CDR1 SGHNT, CDR2 YENEEA. V was pared by 4 bases and J by 1 base, with 5 bases of the junction left unmatched. CDR3 sequence reads: CASSSGTSGPQETQYF. CDR3 in DNA: TGTGCCAGCAGCTCCGGGACTAGCGGACCCCAAGAGACCCAGTACTTC.

This clone was seen more than once but under ten times. The chain combines TRBV4-1 with TRBJ1-3, with 11 bases lining up with TRBD1. Germline V gene data show CDR1 as MGHRA and CDR2 as YSYEKL. J was trimmed by 2 bases and V by 4 bases; bases with no gene match: 4. The CDR3 spans 16 residues. Written as DNA, the CDR3 is TGCGCCAGCAGCCTAGGACAGGGGGCGACTGGAAACACCATATATTTT. It is translated as CASSLGQGATGNTIYF.

The V call is TRBV10-3, the J call TRBJ1-6, with D unclear. Deletions cut 0 bases from V and 5 bases from J, with 8 bases between. CDR1 is ENHRY and CDR2 is SYGVKD in the germline V gene. This CDR3 comprises 15 residues. The CDR3 region has the DNA TGTGCCATCAGTGAGTCCCGTTTTGATAATTCACCCCTCCACTTT. This gives the protein CAISESRFDNSPLHF.

V and J are TRBV6-6 and TRBJ1-6; no reliable D call. CDR1 MNHNY and CDR2 SVGAGI come from the germline V gene (reference sequence). V was shortened by 5 bases and J by 14 bases, with 13 bases between the two germline ends. CDR3 length: 12 amino acids. The CDR3 DNA is TGTGCCAGCAGTGGCCTGGAGGTGGCCCTCCACTTT. This gives the protein CASSGLEVALHF.

The chain uses TRBV5-1 and TRBJ2-5; D perhaps matches TRBD1 (7 bases). The CDR3 spans 16 residues. CDR1 and CDR2 (germline): SGHRS, YFSETQ. Trimming took 4 bases from V and 1 from J, leaving 17 bases between them. The CDR3 sequence: CASSLFGGGIQETQYF. The CDR3 DNA follows: TGCGCCAGCAGCCTATTTGGAGGGGGCATCCAAGAGACCCAGTACTTC.

The CDR3 DNA reads as TGTGCCAGCAGCTTAATCCCCCAATACAATGAGCAGTTCTTC. It codes for CASSLIPQYNEQFF. This chain uses TRBV7-4 with TRBJ2-1; no clear D. The CDR3 extends over 14 amino acids. V lost 2 bases, J lost 4 bases, and 9 bases lay in between. Germline-derived CDR1 and CDR2 are SGHVT and SQSDAQ.

The sample holds a few counts of this clone. The chain couples TRBV7-9 to TRBJ2-3, with 11 bases matching TRBD2. CDR1 SEHNR and CDR2 FQNEAQ come from the germline V gene (reference sequence). The CDR3 loop spans 15 amino acids. V was clipped by 4 bases and J by 4 bases; unmatched bases: 4. The CDR3 sequence is CASSSVSGGADTQYF. In DNA, the CDR3 is TGTGCCAGCAGCTCGGTTAGCGGGGGGGCAGATACGCAGTATTTT.

CDR3 loop: CASGLANTGELFF. The CDR3, as DNA: TGTGCTAGTGGTTTGGCTAACACCGGGGAGCTGTTTTTT. V is TRBV12-5 and J is TRBJ2-2; D ambiguous. The germline CDR1 and CDR2 sequences are LGHNT and FRNRAP. The CDR3 loop spans 13 amino acids. V lost 1 base and J lost 2, with 2 bases in between.

This clone was seen a few times. The chain uses TRBV10-3 and TRBJ1-5, with D possibly matching TRBD1 (5 bases). The CDR3 sequence is 12 residues long. CDR1 and CDR2 (germline): ENHRY, SYGVKD. V dropped 8 bases and J dropped 6 bases, with 11 bases sitting between them. This chain's CDR3 is CAIGGRGQPQHF. CDR3 coding DNA: TGTGCCATCGGGGGGAGAGGTCAGCCCCAGCATTTT.

The CDR3 bases are TGCGCCAGCAGCCACCCCACCTCTTCGGGACAGGGGGCAGATACGCAGTATTTT. This gives the protein CASSHPTSSGQGADTQYF. The rearrangement joins TRBV4-1 to TRBJ2-3; 11 bases map to TRBD1. V trimming: 3 bases; J trimming: 4 bases; junction bases outside the gene matches: 12. Germline CDR1 and CDR2: MGHRA and YSYEKL. This CDR3 comprises 18 residues.

J is TRBJ2-7 and V is TRBV7-2, with 8 nucleotides matching TRBD1. Germline loops: CDR1 SGHTA, CDR2 FQGNSA. The V segment lost 5 bases and the J segment 1 base; nucleotides outside the gene matches: 7. The CDR3 has 15 amino acids. The CDR3 coding sequence is TGTGCCAGCAGCCCAGGGGGCGACAGTTCCTACGAGCAGTACTTC. Translation: CASSPGGDSSYEQYF.

This clone was counted between two and nine times. This chain uses TRBV4-1 with TRBJ2-5, with 9 nucleotides matching TRBD1. The J call is doubtful: the DNA matches TRBJ2-7 better. The CDR3 runs 15 residues. Germline CDR1 reads MGHRA; CDR2 reads YSYEKL. In DNA, the CDR3 is TGCGCCAGCAGCCAAGAGGACAGGGGAGGCTACGAGCAGTACTTC. It translates to CASSQEDRGGYEQYF.

V usage is TRBV7-2 and J usage is TRBJ1-2; no clear D gene. The length of the CDR3 is 14 residues. The V gene's germline CDR1 is SGHTA and CDR2 FQGNSA. V was clipped by 2 bases and J by 2 bases, with 9 bases between them. This CDR3 reads CASSLSEANYGYTF. The CDR3 DNA follows: TGTGCCAGCAGCTTATCGGAGGCCAACTATGGCTACACCTTC.

This CDR3 is CASSPPAYEQYF. CDR3 sequence (DNA): TGTGCCAGCAGTCCTCCAGCCTACGAGCAGTACTTC. J is TRBJ2-7 and V is TRBV28; D not resolved. In germline, CDR1 is MDHEN, CDR2 SYDVKM. V lost 5 bases and J lost 2, with 7 bases in between. This CDR3 comprises 12 residues.

The rearrangement links TRBV21-1 to TRBJ2-3; the listed D gene, TRBD2, was not tested against the DNA. TRBV21-1 is a recognized pseudogene. The CDR3 length is 16 residues. CDR3 region: CASSLKEERGTDTQYF. CDR3 DNA sequence: TGTGCCAGCAGCCTCAAGGAGGAGCGGGGCACAGATACGCAGTATTTT.